The 2 T cell receptor beta chains presented below share a single source sample, sequenced in a study of long-term antiretroviral therapy in people with HIV. The assay, immunoSEQ v3.0, was run at survey level. The table came from immunoSEQ multiplex PCR; TCRdb's copy has only in-frame clones and leaves some out. The top ten hold 5.2% of the sample, which has tens of thousands of clones, around 85% seen once. The sequencing used unsorted PBMCs, collected 1.5 years after starting antiretroviral therapy. These receptors came from a man between 18 and 35 years old with HIV.

This sequence joins TRBV7-9 and TRBJ2-5; D is possibly TRBD2 (5 bases). Per germline, CDR1 SEHNR and CDR2 FQNEAQ (reference sequence). V lost 3 bases to trimming and J lost 3 bases, with 11 bases between them. This CDR3 spans 14 amino acids. The DNA for the CDR3 is TGTGCCAGCAGCTTTGGATTGCGGGAAGAGACCCAGTACTTC. This translates into CASSFGLREETQYF. Full variable domain (rest looked up from reference TRBV7-9 and TRBJ2-5): DTGVSQNPRHKITKRGQNVTFRCDPISEHNRLYWYRQTLGQGPEFLTYFQNEAQLEKSRLLSDRFSAERPKGSFSTLEIQRTEQGDSAMYLCASSFGLREETQYFGPGTRLLVL.

The chain recombines TRBV5-4 with TRBJ1-2, with D hard to call. This CDR3 is 14 amino acids long. CDR1 and CDR2 from the germline V gene are SGHNT and YYREEE (reference sequence). Trimming stripped 2 bases from V and 0 bases from J, with 8 bases between. CDR3: CASSFPGTNYGYTF. The DNA of the CDR3 is TGTGCCAGCAGCTTCCCCGGGACTAACTATGGCTACACCTTC.